This T cell receptor (beta chain) was documented in a study of T-cell memory formation after mild COVID-19. Study summary: The study found TCR clusters largely donor specific.

Study results and caveats: Pre-infection memory harbored some responding clones, suggesting cross-reactive memory joined. A second wave of clones peaked on day 37, and their SARS-CoV-2 specificity went unconfirmed. Mostly located in CM and EM were contracting CD4+ clones, with contracting CD8+ clones located in EMRA.

A single record per CDR3 protein comes from TCRdb applying MiXCR to the 5' RACE reads. The sample lists 150,000 to 200,000 distinct CDR3 sequences, roughly 17% occurring once. This clonotype came up a few times. Its target is unknown. Specimen: PBMCs or a T cell subset sorted from them (not recorded which). This TCR was sampled from an adult woman who had mild COVID-19 (a few samples of this study predate the infection). Cell type and time point are not known.

The DNA for the CDR3 is TGTGCCAGCAGGAGGGACGGGGTGAACACTGAAGCTTTCTTT. Translation gives CASRRDGVNTEAFF. The rearrangement joins TRBV12-3 or TRBV12-4 to TRBJ1-1; D might be TRBD1 (5 bases). Deletions cut 6 bases from V and 0 bases from J, with 11 bases between. CDR3 length: 14 residues.